This T cell receptor (beta chain) was obtained from a study of T cell repertoires in cytomegalovirus infection. As for the study in general: Indicated by public TCR beta signatures were CMV infection and matching HLA type.

Findings and caveats of the study: The response measured ex vivo was dominated by TCR beta clonotypes (HLA-C-restricted and CMV-specific). Cumulated frequencies of public TCR beta families served to identify carriers of CMV plus the relevant HLA.

V gave up 0 bases and J gave up 0 bases, with 6 bases separating them. Germline V gives CDR1 DFQATT, CDR2 SNEGSKA (reference sequence). The CDR3 has 13 amino acids. Points on this clonotype: Antigen specificity is unknown.

TCRdb passed the reads through MiXCR, listing each CDR3 protein once. The repertoire holds some 680,000 distinct CDR3 sequences, with under 40% as singletons. The genes are TRBV20-1 and TRBJ2-7; D is unresolved. The TCR originated in a human donor in good health (CMV status not recorded). Some clones in this sample may be carry-over from other donors' samples. Sample: PBMCs. The CDR3 loop reads CSAREENSYEQYF. CDR3 DNA: TGCAGTGCTAGAGAGGAGAACTCCTACGAGCAGTACTTC.